Here is one TCR beta chain with its context. This CDR3 is 13 amino acids long. With 2 bases removed from V and 1 base from J, the gap between germline ends came to 5 bases. From germline, CDR1 is SGHRS and CDR2 YFSETQ. Profiling relied on immunoSEQ multiplex PCR, and the TCRdb table lists in-frame clones only, not all of them. This table has roughly 12,000 clones, 92% appearing once. This specimen belongs to a study of technical replicates of blood from four donors. The sequencing sample was made of PBMCs. V and J are TRBV5-1 and TRBJ2-3; D possibly corresponds to TRBD2 (5 bases). This clonotype originated in a human donor in good health. CDR3 protein: CASSFSGTDTQYF. In DNA, the CDR3 is TGCGCCAGCAGCTTTAGCGGCACAGATACGCAGTATTTT.